The 30 T cell receptor beta chains below come from one sample, sequenced in a study of post-analysis software for immune sequencing data. Study-wide results and caveats: Controls had lower frequencies than patients of five or six TRBV segments, which included TRBV5-6, TRBV5-1 and TRBV20-1.

No antigen is known for these receptors. Unique molecular identifiers featured in each of the TCR beta cDNA libraries. Each CDR3 protein is one row after TCRdb ran MiXCR on the PCR reads. The sample lists some 690,000 distinct CDR3 sequences; roughly 27% were seen once. The sequencing input was blood. All receptors derive from a girl aged 5 to 17 with multiple sclerosis.

This chain uses TRBV12-3 or TRBV12-4 with TRBJ1-4; 7 bases fit TRBD1. The CDR3 totals 17 residues. V lost 5 bases to trimming and J lost 8 bases; unmatched junction nucleotides: 17. The CDR3 is CASSLGYRGGAWEKLFF. CDR3 in DNA: TGTGCCAGCAGTCTGGGGTACAGGGGCGGCGCGTGGGAAAAACTGTTTTTT.

This clonotype is a singleton in its sample. This chain uses TRBV6-5 with TRBJ1-4; 8 nucleotides align to TRBD1. The length of the CDR3 is 15 residues. V lost 1 base to trimming and J lost 5 bases; unmatched junction nucleotides: 3. The V gene's germline CDR1 is MNHEY and CDR2 SVGAGI. The CDR3 DNA is TGTGCCAGCAGTTACTTCGGGGACAGGAATGAAAAACTGTTTTTT. Encoded protein: CASSYFGDRNEKLFF.

This clonotype was observed a few times. This chain links TRBV10-3 with TRBJ1-4, with D perhaps TRBD1 (5 bases). CDR3 length: 11 amino acids. The V end lost 9 bases, the J end lost 8 bases, and 10 bases lay between the germline ends. CDR1 ENHRY and CDR2 SYGVKD come from the germline V gene. The DNA of the CDR3 is TGTGCCATAGGGACTGAAGAAAAACTGTTTTTT. This codes for CAIGTEEKLFF.

The V call is TRBV21-1, the J call TRBJ2-7. TRBV21-1 is tagged as a pseudogene. This CDR3 is 13 amino acids long. The CDR3 here is CASSNARIWEQYF. CDR3 in DNA: TGTGCCAGCAGCAATGCCCGGATCTGGGAGCAGTACTTC.

The rearrangement uses TRBV7-2 and TRBJ1-3, with 9 positions matching TRBD1. The germline V gene encodes CDR1 SGHTA and CDR2 FQGNSA. The CDR3 has 15 residues. The ends lost 6 bases at V and 3 bases at J; junction bases unmatched: 6. Written as DNA, the CDR3 is TGTGCCAGCAGTCTAACAGGGGGCAATGGAAACACCATATATTTT. This encodes CASSLTGGNGNTIYF.

Notes on this clonotype: This may be a read error, as it is one base from a much larger clone. The chain is built from TRBV7-2 and TRBJ2-7; no clear D gene. Germline CDR1 SGHTA, CDR2 FQGNSA. The CDR3 consists of 14 residues. Written as DNA, the CDR3 is TGTGCCAGCAGCCAGTCCGGGCCCTCCCACGAGCAGTACTTC. It is translated as CASSQSGPSHEQYF.

The genes are TRBV15 and TRBJ2-5, with D perhaps matching TRBD1 (6 bases). Germline CDR1 and CDR2: LNHNV and YYDKDF (reference sequence). The CDR3 length is 16 residues. Trimming left V 5 bases short and J 0 bases short, with 16 bases between. CDR3 DNA: TGTGCCACCAGCCCCATTGAAGGGACATACCAAGAGACCCAGTACTTC. This codes for CATSPIEGTYQETQYF.

This clonotype was seen more than once but under ten times. V usage is TRBV4-3 and J usage is TRBJ2-7, with TRBD1 matching over 10 bases. Germline CDR1 and CDR2: LGHNA and YSLEER. The CDR3 contains 14 residues. With V trimmed by 1 base and J by 6 bases, 3 bases remained unmatched. In DNA form, the CDR3 reads TGCGCCAGCAGCCAAGGGACAGGGGGGTTCGAGCAGTACTTC. It is translated as CASSQGTGGFEQYF.

The chain carries TRBV18 and TRBJ2-3, with 7 bases fitting TRBD1. The CDR3 runs to 15 residues. Germline trimming cut 2 bases from V and 8 bases from J; bases unmatched to any gene: 10. CDR1 is KGHSH and CDR2 is LQKENI in the germline V gene. CDR3 nucleotide sequence: TGTGCCAGCTCACCAAGGGACAGTGGGAGAAGTACGCAGTATTTT. This gives the protein CASSPRDSGRSTQYF.

This clonotype was counted between two and nine times. The rearrangement joins TRBV20-1 to TRBJ2-5; 7 bases fit TRBD2. Germline V CDR1 and CDR2: DFQATT, SNEGSKA (reference sequence). V trimming: 1 base; J trimming: 4 bases; junction bases outside the gene matches: 9. CDR3 length: 15 amino acids. This CDR3 is CSARGSYAGVETQYF. The CDR3 nucleotides read TGCAGTGCTAGAGGTAGCTACGCGGGAGTAGAGACCCAGTACTTC.

The rearrangement links TRBV10-3 to TRBJ1-2; no definite D call. This CDR3 contains 15 residues. The germline V gene encodes CDR1 ENHRY and CDR2 SYGVKD. Trimming took 0 bases from V and 7 from J, leaving 15 bases between them. CDR3 coding DNA: TGTGCCATCAGTGAGTCGTTGACACTTCCCCGTGGCTACACCTTC. Translating it yields CAISESLTLPRGYTF.

This clonotype was seen only a few times. The chain has TRBV5-1 and TRBJ2-2; D is undetermined. The V end lost 0 bases, the J end lost 0 bases, and 15 bases lay between the germline ends. The CDR3 has 18 residues. Germline loops: CDR1 SGHRS, CDR2 YFSETQ. CDR3 amino acids: CASSLVGRPPTNTGELFF. The DNA of the CDR3 is TGCGCCAGCAGCTTGGTGGGCAGACCTCCGACGAACACCGGGGAGCTGTTTTTT.

This clonotype has only one observation. This chain links TRBV7-2 with TRBJ2-3; possibly TRBD2 for D (6 bases). The CDR3 extends over 15 amino acids. Germline V lookup: CDR1 SGHTA, CDR2 FQGNSA. V lost 2 bases and J 5 bases, leaving 14 bases between the germline ends. CDR3 sequence (DNA): TGTGCCAGCAGCTTACTAGCGAGGTTTGTAGATACGCAGTATTTT. Translating it yields CASSLLARFVDTQYF.

This clonotype showed up just a few times. The chain recombines TRBV10-3 with TRBJ1-1; D is unclear. Trimming cost V 2 bases and J 1 base, with 5 bases left between them. The CDR3 length is 13 residues. Germline-derived CDR1 and CDR2 are ENHRY and SYGVKD. This CDR3 reads CAISEDKNTEAFF. CDR3 in DNA: TGTGCCATCAGTGAGGACAAGAACACTGAAGCTTTCTTT.

This chain links TRBV28 with TRBJ2-3; D remains ambiguous. The CDR3 has 14 amino acids. Trimming pared 5 bases from V and 0 bases from J, leaving 9 bases between. Germline loops: CDR1 MDHEN, CDR2 SYDVKM. The CDR3 protein is CASSLDTSTDTQYF. CDR3 nucleotides: TGTGCCAGCAGTCTCGACACCAGCACAGATACGCAGTATTTT. Together with reference TRBV28 and TRBJ2-3, the CDR3 gives the full variable domain: DVKVTQSSRYLVKRTGEKVFLECVQDMDHENMFWYRQDPGLGLRLIYFSYDVKMKEKGDIPEGYSVSREKKERFSLILESASTNQTSMYLCASSLDTSTDTQYFGPGTRLTVL.

CDR3 region: CASSARGPGANVLTF. Written as DNA, the CDR3 is TGTGCCAGCAGCGCTAGGGGGCCTGGGGCCAACGTCCTGACTTTC. This chain uses TRBV6-4 with TRBJ2-6; the match to TRBD1 covers 7 bases. Looked up from germline, CDR1 is MRHNA and CDR2 is SNTAGT. J was trimmed by 2 bases and V by 6 bases; bases with no gene match: 4. The CDR3 spans 15 residues.

The chain is built from TRBV20-1 and TRBJ2-5; D not certain. V was shortened by 3 bases and J by 2 bases, with 13 bases between the two germline ends. The germline V gene has CDR1 DFQATT and CDR2 SNEGSKA (reference sequence). The CDR3 contains 14 residues. The CDR3 region is CSASALGLQETQYF. As DNA, the CDR3 is TGCAGTGCTAGCGCTTTGGGTTTGCAAGAGACCCAGTACTTC.

The chain carries TRBV5-5 and TRBJ2-5; TRBD1 might be the D (5 bases). TRBJ2-7 explains the end of the DNA better; the J call may be wrong. This CDR3 has 14 amino acids. Germline values: CDR1 SGHKS, CDR2 YYEKEE (reference sequence). The CDR3 DNA reads TGTGCCAGCAGCCAGGGCGACAAACGATACGAGCAGTACTTC. Its protein is CASSQGDKRYEQYF.

As regards this clonotype: One junction end disagrees with the germline gene, perhaps due to a read error. V usage is TRBV12-3 or TRBV12-4 and J usage is TRBJ2-3; the match to TRBD2 covers 9 bases. The CDR3 is 15 residues long. The CDR3 spells CASSLAGDSTDTQYF. The DNA of the CDR3 is TGTGCCAGCAGCTTAGCGGGGGATAGCACAGATACGCAGTATTTT.

The chain has TRBV24-1 and TRBJ2-5, with no clear D. Trimming took 3 bases from V and 2 from J, leaving 3 bases between them. The germline V gene encodes CDR1 KGHDR and CDR2 SFDVKD. CDR3 length equals 12 residues. The CDR3 nucleotides read TGTGCCACCAGTGATGGACAAGAGACCCAGTACTTC. The encoded protein is CATSDGQETQYF.

This sequence joins TRBV7-9 and TRBJ2-7, with D unresolved. V lost 5 bases and J 6 bases, leaving 11 bases between the germline ends. The germline V gene encodes CDR1 SEHNR and CDR2 FQNEAQ (reference sequence). The CDR3 is 12 amino acids. The CDR3 DNA reads TGTGCCAGCAGCGTCAATGCGGCCGAGCAGTACTTC. Encoded protein: CASSVNAAEQYF.

This clonotype appeared a few times. CDR3 sequence (DNA): TGCAGTGCATACGGTGGCCACTCCTACGAGCAGTACTTC. It codes for CSAYGGHSYEQYF. The chain has TRBV20-1 and TRBJ2-7, with D unresolved. Between the trimmed V and J ends, which lost 6 bases and 0 bases, there was a span of 12 bases. This CDR3 comprises 13 residues. The germline V gene encodes CDR1 DFQATT and CDR2 SNEGSKA (reference sequence).

This chain uses TRBV20-1 with TRBJ2-3; maybe TRBD2 (6 bases). Germline V gene sequence: CDR1 DFQATT, CDR2 SNEGSKA (reference sequence). The CDR3 is 14 residues long. V was trimmed by 6 bases and J by 6 bases, leaving 19 bases between them. CDR3 protein: CSARGGLVGDTQYF. Written as DNA, the CDR3 is TGCAGTGCCCGAGGAGGGCTCGTGGGGGATACGCAGTATTTT.

The chain combines TRBV9 with TRBJ2-1; 9 bases match TRBD2. V shed 0 bases and J 7 bases; nucleotides not matched to a gene: 8. Germline V gene sequence: CDR1 SGDLS, CDR2 YYNGEE. CDR3 length: 16 amino acids. The CDR3 loop is CASSVGASGTGNEQFF. The CDR3 coding sequence is TGTGCCAGCAGCGTAGGGGCTAGCGGGACTGGGAATGAGCAGTTCTTC.

The chain employs TRBV6-2 or TRBV6-3 and TRBJ2-7; 8 bases agree with TRBD2. Unmatched junction bases numbered 2, after V lost 5 bases and J lost 2 bases. This CDR3 spans 13 amino acids. The germline V gene encodes CDR1 MNHEY and CDR2 SVGEGT. The DNA of the CDR3 is TGTGCCAGCAGTACCGGGGGGGCCTACGAGCAGTACTTC. Amino acids: CASSTGGAYEQYF.

The chain has TRBV3-1 and TRBJ2-3, with a tentative D call TRBD1 (6 bases). This CDR3 spans 17 amino acids. Trimming shortened V by 11 bases and J by 6 bases, and 30 bases separated the two germline ends. CDR1 and CDR2 from the germline V gene are LGHDT and YNNKEL (reference sequence). CDR3 sequence: CAVSGTSGHTARDTQYF. In DNA form, the CDR3 reads TGTGCCGTAAGCGGTACCTCGGGACACACGGCTCGGGATACGCAGTATTTT.

This chain connects TRBV6-1 to TRBJ2-4, with a weak D call TRBD2 (5 bases). The ends were cut back, 6 bases at V and 13 bases at J, with 19 bases in the middle. Germline values: CDR1 MNHNS, CDR2 SASEGT. The CDR3 is made up of 13 amino acids. CDR3 residues: CASRSPSPWEQYF. Written as DNA, the CDR3 is TGTGCCAGCAGGTCCCCCTCCCCATGGGAGCAGTACTTC.

The V gene is TRBV6-2 or TRBV6-3, the J gene TRBJ2-5; D is ambiguous. Germline lookup yields CDR1 MNHEY and CDR2 SVGEGT. V was pared by 6 bases and J by 5 bases, with 19 bases between. The CDR3 sequence is 15 residues long. The CDR3 loop reads CASRPEADLDETQYF. The CDR3 DNA reads as TGTGCCAGCAGGCCCGAAGCAGACCTCGACGAGACCCAGTACTTC.

V gene TRBV20-1 combines with J gene TRBJ2-5; 11 bases map to TRBD1. Germline CDR1 DFQATT, CDR2 SNEGSKA (reference sequence). This CDR3 has 14 residues. The J segment lost 5 bases and the V segment lost 3 bases, leaving 5 bases of the junction unmatched. The CDR3 spells CSARGTGGSETQYF. The CDR3 DNA sequence: TGCAGTGCTAGGGGGACAGGGGGATCGGAGACCCAGTACTTC.

This clonotype was counted a few times. CDR3 bases: TGCGCCAGCAGCTTGGTGGAGGCGGACTATGGCTACACCTTC. It yields the protein CASSLVEADYGYTF. The chain recombines TRBV5-1 with TRBJ1-2; D remains ambiguous. Germline values: CDR1 SGHRS, CDR2 YFSETQ. CDR3 length: 14 residues. The V end was cut by 0 bases, the J end by 3 bases, with 9 bases between.